This TCR beta chain was profiled in a study of T cell responses to AZD1222 COVID-19 vaccine. Overall study findings and caveats: Among AZD1222 vaccinees, only 5 to 7 were seropositive at baseline. Epitopes outside B.1.351 and B.1.1.7 mutated regions reportedly drew nearly half of spike TCRs. Spike-spanning, vaccine-associated CD4 TCRs were dominant at 160-218 and 743-854.

CDR3 length: 12 amino acids. The V gene lost 6 bases and the J gene lost 5 bases, with 10 bases spanning the gap. The germline CDR1 and CDR2 sequences are MNHEY and SVGAGI. TCRdb's table, derived via immunoSEQ multiplex PCR, lists solely in-frame clones and lacks some. The data contain 110,000 to 150,000 clones, 85% to 90% of them singletons. As concerns this clone: The antigen is not known.

The chain joins TRBV6-5 to TRBJ2-5; D is perhaps TRBD2 (6 bases). This TCR came from an adult who received the AZD1222 COVID-19 vaccine. This sample comprised peripheral blood, obtained 28 days after the second AZD1222 dose. CDR3 nucleotides: TGTGCCAGCAGGCCGGACTACGAGACCCAGTACTTC. The encoded protein is CASRPDYETQYF.